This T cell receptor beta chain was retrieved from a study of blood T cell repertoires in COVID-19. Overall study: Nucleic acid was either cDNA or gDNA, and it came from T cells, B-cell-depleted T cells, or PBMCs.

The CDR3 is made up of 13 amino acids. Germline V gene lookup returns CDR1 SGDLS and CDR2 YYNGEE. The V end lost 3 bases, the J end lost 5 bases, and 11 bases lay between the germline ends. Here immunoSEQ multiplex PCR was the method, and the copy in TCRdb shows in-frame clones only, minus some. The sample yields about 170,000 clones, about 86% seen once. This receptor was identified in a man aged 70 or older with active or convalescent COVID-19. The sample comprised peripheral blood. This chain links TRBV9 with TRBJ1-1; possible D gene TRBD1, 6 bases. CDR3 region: CASSASRGTEAFF. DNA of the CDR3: TGTGCCAGCAGCGCAAGCAGGGGTACTGAAGCTTTCTTT.